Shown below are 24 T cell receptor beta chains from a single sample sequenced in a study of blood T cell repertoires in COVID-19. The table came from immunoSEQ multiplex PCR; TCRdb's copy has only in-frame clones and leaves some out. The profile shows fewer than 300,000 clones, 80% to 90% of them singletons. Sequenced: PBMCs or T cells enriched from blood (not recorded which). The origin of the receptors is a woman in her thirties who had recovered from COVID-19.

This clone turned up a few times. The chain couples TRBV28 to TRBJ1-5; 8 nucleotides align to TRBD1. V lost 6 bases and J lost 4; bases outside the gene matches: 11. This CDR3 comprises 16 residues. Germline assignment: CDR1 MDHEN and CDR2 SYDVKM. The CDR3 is CASSSRTGRLNQPQHF. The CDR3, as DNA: TGTGCCAGCAGCTCCAGGACAGGGCGCTTAAATCAGCCCCAGCATTTT.

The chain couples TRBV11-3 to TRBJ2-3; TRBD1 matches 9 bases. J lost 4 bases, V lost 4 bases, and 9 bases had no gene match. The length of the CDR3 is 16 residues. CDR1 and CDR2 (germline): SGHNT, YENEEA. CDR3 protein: CASSSGDRARADTQYF. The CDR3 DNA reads TGTGCCAGCAGCTCCGGGGACAGGGCGAGAGCAGATACGCAGTATTTT.

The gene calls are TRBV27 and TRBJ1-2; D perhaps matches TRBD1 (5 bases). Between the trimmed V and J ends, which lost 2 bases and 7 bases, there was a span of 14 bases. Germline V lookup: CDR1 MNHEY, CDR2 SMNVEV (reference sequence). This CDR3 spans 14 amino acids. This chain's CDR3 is CASSLRQGWIGYTF. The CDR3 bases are TGTGCCAGCAGTTTACGTCAGGGTTGGATTGGCTACACCTTC.

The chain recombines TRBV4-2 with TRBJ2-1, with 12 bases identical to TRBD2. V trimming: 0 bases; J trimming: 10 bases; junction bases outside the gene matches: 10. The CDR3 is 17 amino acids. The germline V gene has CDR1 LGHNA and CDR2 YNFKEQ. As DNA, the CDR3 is TGTGCCAGCAGCCAAGAGGGACGGGGACTAGCGGGTGGCGAGCAGTTCTTC. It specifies CASSQEGRGLAGGEQFF.

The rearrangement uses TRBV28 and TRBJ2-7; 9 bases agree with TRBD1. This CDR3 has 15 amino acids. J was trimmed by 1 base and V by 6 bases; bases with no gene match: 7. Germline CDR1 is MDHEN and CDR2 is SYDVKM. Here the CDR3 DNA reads TGTGCCAGCAGGTACAGGGGGCTAGAGTCCTACGAGCAGTACTTC. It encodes CASRYRGLESYEQYF.

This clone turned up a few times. CDR3 residues: CASSLTGERNYGYTF. CDR3 nucleotides: TGTGCCAGTAGTCTGACAGGGGAACGGAACTATGGCTACACCTTC. This chain connects TRBV19 to TRBJ1-2; 8 nucleotides match TRBD1. Germline V gives CDR1 LNHDA, CDR2 SQIVND (reference sequence). The CDR3 is 15 residues long. Trimming cost V 5 bases and J 2 bases; bases outside gene matches: 7.

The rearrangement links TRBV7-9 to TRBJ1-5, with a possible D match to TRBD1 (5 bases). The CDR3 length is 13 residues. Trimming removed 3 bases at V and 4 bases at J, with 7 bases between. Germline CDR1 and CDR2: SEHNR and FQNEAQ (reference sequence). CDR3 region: CASSLQGNQPQHF. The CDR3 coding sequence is TGTGCCAGCAGCTTGCAGGGAAATCAGCCCCAGCATTTT.

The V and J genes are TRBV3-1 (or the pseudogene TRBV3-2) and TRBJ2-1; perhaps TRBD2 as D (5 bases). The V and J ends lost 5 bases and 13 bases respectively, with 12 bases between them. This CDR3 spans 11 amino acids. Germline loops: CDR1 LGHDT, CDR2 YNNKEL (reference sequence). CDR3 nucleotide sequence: TGTGCCAGCAGCGAGGACTGGCTTCAGTTCTTC. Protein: CASSEDWLQFF.

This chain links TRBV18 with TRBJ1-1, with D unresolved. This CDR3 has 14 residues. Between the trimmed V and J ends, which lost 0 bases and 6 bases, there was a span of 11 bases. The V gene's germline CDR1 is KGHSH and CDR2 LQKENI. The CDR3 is CASSPPSGRAEAFF. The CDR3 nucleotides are TGTGCCAGCTCACCACCGAGCGGTAGGGCTGAAGCTTTCTTT.

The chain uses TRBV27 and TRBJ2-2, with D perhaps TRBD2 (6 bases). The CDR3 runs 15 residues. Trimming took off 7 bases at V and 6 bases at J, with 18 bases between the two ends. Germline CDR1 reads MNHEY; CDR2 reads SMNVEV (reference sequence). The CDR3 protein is CASKGSGSSAGELFF. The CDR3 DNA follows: TGTGCCAGCAAAGGCTCCGGGAGCTCTGCCGGGGAGCTGTTTTTT.

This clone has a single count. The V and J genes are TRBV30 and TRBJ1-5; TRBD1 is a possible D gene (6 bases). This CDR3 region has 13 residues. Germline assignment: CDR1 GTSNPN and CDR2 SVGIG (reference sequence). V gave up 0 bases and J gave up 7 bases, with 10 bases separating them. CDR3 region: CAWSVAQGQPQHF. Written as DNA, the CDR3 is TGTGCCTGGAGTGTGGCTCAGGGGCAGCCCCAGCATTTT.

CDR3 region: CASQTGSNEKLFF. In DNA form, the CDR3 reads TGTGCCAGCCAAACAGGGTCGAATGAAAAACTGTTTTTT. The chain uses TRBV6-5 and TRBJ1-4; the D gene is possibly TRBD1 (6 bases). V lost 8 bases to trimming and J lost 5 bases, with 12 bases between them. Per germline, CDR1 MNHEY and CDR2 SVGAGI. The CDR3 has 13 residues.

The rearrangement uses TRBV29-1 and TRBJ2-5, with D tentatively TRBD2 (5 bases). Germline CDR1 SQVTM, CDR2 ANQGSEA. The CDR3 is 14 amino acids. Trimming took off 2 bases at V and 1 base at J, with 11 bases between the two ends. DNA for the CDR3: TGCAGCGTTGAAAATTACGGGGTCCAAGAGACCCAGTACTTC. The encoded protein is CSVENYGVQETQYF.

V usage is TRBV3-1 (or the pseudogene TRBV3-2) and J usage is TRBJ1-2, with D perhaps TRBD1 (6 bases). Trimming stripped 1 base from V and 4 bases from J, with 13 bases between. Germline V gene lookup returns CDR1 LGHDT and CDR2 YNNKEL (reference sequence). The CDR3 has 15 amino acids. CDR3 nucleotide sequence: TGTGCCAGCAGCCAAGGACGTGGGACAACCTATGGCTACACCTTC. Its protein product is CASSQGRGTTYGYTF.

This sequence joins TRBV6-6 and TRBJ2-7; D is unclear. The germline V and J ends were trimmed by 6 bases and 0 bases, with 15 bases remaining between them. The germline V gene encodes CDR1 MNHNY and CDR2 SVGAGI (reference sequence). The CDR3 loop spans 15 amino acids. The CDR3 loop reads CASRTVFLGSYEQYF. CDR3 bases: TGTGCCAGCAGGACTGTCTTTCTAGGCTCCTACGAGCAGTACTTC.

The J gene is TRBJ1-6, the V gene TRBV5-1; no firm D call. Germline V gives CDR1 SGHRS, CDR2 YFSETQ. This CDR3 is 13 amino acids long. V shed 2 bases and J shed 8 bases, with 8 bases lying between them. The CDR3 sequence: CASSLTPDSPLHF. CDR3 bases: TGCGCCAGCAGCTTAACGCCGGATTCACCCCTCCACTTT. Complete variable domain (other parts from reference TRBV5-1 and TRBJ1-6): KAGVTQTPRYLIKTRGQQVTLSCSPISGHRSVSWYQQTPGQGLQFLFEYFSETQRNKGNFPGRFSGRQFSNSRSEMNVSTLELGDSALYLCASSLTPDSPLHFGNGTRLTVT.

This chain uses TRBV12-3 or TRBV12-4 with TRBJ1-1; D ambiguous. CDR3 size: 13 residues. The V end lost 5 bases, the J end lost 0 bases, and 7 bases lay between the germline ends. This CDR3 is CASSAPVNTEAFF. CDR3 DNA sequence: TGTGCCAGCAGTGCTCCAGTGAACACTGAAGCTTTCTTT.

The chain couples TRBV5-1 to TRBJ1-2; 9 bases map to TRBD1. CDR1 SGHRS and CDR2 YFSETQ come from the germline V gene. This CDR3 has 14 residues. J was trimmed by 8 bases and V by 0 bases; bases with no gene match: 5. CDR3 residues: CASSLDGQGFGYTF. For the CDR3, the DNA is TGCGCCAGCAGCTTGGATGGACAGGGGTTCGGCTACACCTTC.

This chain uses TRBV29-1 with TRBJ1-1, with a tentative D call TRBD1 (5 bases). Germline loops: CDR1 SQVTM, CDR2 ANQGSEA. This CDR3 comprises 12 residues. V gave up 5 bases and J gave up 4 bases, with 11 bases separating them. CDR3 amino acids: CSVSGVGTEAFF. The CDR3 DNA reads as TGCAGCGTTTCGGGGGTGGGCACTGAAGCTTTCTTT.

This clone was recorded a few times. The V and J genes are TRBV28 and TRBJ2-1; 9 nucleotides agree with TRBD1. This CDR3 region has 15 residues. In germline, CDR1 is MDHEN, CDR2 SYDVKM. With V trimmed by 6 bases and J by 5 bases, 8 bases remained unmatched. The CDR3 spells CASRNWDRVHNEQFF. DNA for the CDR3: TGTGCCAGCAGAAATTGGGACAGGGTCCACAATGAGCAGTTCTTC. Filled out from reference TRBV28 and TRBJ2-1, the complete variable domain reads DVKVTQSSRYLVKRTGEKVFLECVQDMDHENMFWYRQDPGLGLRLIYFSYDVKMKEKGDIPEGYSVSREKKERFSLILESASTNQTSMYLCASRNWDRVHNEQFFGPGTRLTVL.

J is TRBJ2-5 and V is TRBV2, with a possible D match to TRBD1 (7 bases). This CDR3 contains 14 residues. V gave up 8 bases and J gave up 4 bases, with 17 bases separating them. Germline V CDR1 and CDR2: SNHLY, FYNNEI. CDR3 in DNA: TGTGCCAGCTCTACGTTCCAGGGGGGAGAGACCCAGTACTTC. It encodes CASSTFQGGETQYF. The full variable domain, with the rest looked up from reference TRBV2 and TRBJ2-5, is EPEVTQTPSHQVTQMGQEVILRCVPISNHLYFYWYRQILGQKVEFLVSFYNNEISEKSEIFDDQFSVERPDGSNFTLKIRSTKLEDSAMYFCASSTFQGGETQYFGPGTRLLVL.

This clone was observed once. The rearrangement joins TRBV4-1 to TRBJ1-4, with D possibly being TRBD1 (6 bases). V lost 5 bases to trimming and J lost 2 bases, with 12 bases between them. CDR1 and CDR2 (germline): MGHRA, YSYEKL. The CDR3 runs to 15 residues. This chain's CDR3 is CASSLQGRTNEKLFF. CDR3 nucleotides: TGCGCCAGCAGCTTACAGGGAAGGACTAATGAAAAACTGTTTTTT.

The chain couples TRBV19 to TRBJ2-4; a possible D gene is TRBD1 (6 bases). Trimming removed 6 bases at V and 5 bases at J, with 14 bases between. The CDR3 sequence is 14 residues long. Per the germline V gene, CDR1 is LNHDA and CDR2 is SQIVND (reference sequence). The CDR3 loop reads CASSTGFPENIQYF. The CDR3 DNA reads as TGTGCCAGTAGCACAGGGTTCCCCGAAAACATTCAGTACTTC.

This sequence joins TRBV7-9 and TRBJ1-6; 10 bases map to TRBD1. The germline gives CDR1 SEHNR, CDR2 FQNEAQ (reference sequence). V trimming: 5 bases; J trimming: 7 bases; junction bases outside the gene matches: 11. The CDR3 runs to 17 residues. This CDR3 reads CASSERQGARGNSPLHF. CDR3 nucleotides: TGTGCCAGCAGCGAACGACAGGGGGCGAGGGGGAATTCACCCCTCCACTTT.